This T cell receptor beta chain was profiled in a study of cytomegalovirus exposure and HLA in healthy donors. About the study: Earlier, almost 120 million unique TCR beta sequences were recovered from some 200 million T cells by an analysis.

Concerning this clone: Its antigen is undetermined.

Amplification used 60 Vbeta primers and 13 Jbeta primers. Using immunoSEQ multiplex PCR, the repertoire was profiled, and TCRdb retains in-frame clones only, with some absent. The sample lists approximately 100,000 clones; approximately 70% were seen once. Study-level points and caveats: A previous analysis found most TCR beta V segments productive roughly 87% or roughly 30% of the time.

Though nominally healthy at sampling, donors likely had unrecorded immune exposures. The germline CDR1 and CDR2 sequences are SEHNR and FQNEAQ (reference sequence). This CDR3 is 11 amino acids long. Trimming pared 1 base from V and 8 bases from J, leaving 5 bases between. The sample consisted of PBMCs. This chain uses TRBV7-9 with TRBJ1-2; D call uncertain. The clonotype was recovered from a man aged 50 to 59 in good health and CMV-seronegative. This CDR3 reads CASSLGHGYTF. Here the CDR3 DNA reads TGTGCCAGCAGCTTAGGGCACGGCTACACCTTC.